The T cell receptor (beta chain) under discussion was sequenced for a study of T cells in localized non-small cell lung cancer. Study results and limitations: Those with higher blood T cell density had longer overall survival. Adjacent lung tissue had a median roughly 55 of the top 100 clones found in the tumor.

With regard to this clone: Its antigen is unknown.

This CDR3 has 15 residues. After removal of 4 bases from V and 0 bases from J, the junction contained 6 bases not matched to a gene. CDR1 is LNHDA and CDR2 is SQIVND in the germline V gene (reference sequence). Only in-frame clones appear in the TCRdb table, and some are missing; sequencing was by immunoSEQ multiplex PCR. Here the sample spans 100,000 to 150,000 clones, more than 70% being singletons. The material sequenced was peripheral blood, taken before any cancer treatment. The source of this sequence is a female donor of 60 years or more with stage I lung adenocarcinoma. The chain joins TRBV19 to TRBJ2-7; TRBD2 aligns across 7 bases. The CDR3, as DNA: TGTGCCAGTAGTACCGGACTAGAGACCTCCTACGAGCAGTACTTC. Protein sequence: CASSTGLETSYEQYF. Drawing the rest from reference TRBV19 and TRBJ2-7, the complete variable domain is DGGITQSPKYLFRKEGQNVTLSCEQNLNHDAMYWYRQDPGQGLRLIYYSQIVNDFQKGDIAEGYSVSREKKESFPLTVTSAQKNPTAFYLCASSTGLETSYEQYFGPGTRLTVT.